The present TCR beta chain was sequenced within a study of blood T cell repertoires in COVID-19. Across the whole study: COVID-19 samples, acute and convalescent, were from the United States, Italy and Spain.

Clones were read by immunoSEQ multiplex PCR, and TCRdb kept only the in-frame ones, dropping some. The data show 97,000 or so clones, 79% seen once. The ends lost 5 bases at V and 6 bases at J; junction bases unmatched: 4. Looked up from germline, CDR1 is SNHLY and CDR2 is FYNNEI. The CDR3 has 13 amino acids. The sequencing input was peripheral blood. The chain couples TRBV2 to TRBJ1-1, with 9 bases identical to TRBD1. This receptor was identified in a woman of 80 years or more with active or convalescent COVID-19. Here the CDR3 reads CASSNTGGPEAFF. The CDR3 DNA is TGTGCCAGCAGTAATACAGGGGGCCCTGAAGCTTTCTTT.